Listed below are T cell receptor beta chains from one sample, sequenced in a study of T-cell memory formation after mild COVID-19. Each CDR3 protein is one row after TCRdb ran MiXCR on the 5' RACE reads. The table lists over 50,000 distinct CDR3 sequences, around 9.7% of them singletons. What was sequenced was PBMCs or a T cell subset sorted from them (not recorded which). The receptors originated from an adult woman who had mild COVID-19 (a few samples of this study predate the infection). Cell type and time point are not known. Both conserved end residues are part of each CDR3. D genes are given only for firm matches. Some rows mark clone size as missing; the rest say once, few, many or name a class of expanded clone.

D	length	V	size	J	CDR3	DNA
TRBD1	14	TRBV29-1	few	TRBJ2-7	CSAQGTASSYEQYF	TGCAGCGCACAGGGGACGGCCAGCTCCTACGAGCAGTACTTC
TRBD1	20	TRBV6-1	few	TRBJ2-2	CASSVFKVRGTPGNAGELFF	TGTGCCAGCAGTGTTTTTAAGGTCAGGGGGACACCGGGGAATGCCGGGGAGCTGTTTTTT
NA	15	TRBV18	few	TRBJ2-7	CASSPPPGETYEQYF	TGTGCCAGCTCTCCCCCGCCGGGGGAAACATACGAGCAGTACTTC
NA	15	TRBV2	few	TRBJ1-2	CASSEDAGAYYGYTF	TGTGCCAGCAGTGAAGACGCGGGGGCGTACTATGGCTACACCTTC
NA	17	TRBV15	few	TRBJ1-1	CATSRDHLDRGNTEAFF	TGTGCCACCAGCAGAGATCATTTGGACAGAGGGAACACTGAAGCTTTCTTT
NA	13	TRBV4-1	many	TRBJ2-5	CASSQERQETQYF	TGCGCCAGCAGCCAAGAGCGACAAGAGACCCAGTACTTC
TRBD1	19	TRBV20-1	NA	TRBJ1-2	CSARATSPGQGHSNYGYTF	TGCAGTGCTAGAGCGACTTCCCCGGGACAGGGACACTCTAACTATGGCTACACCTTC
TRBD1	15	TRBV4-3	many	TRBJ2-7	CASSHSGQGIGEQYF	TGCGCCAGCAGCCATTCGGGACAGGGGATTGGCGAGCAGTACTTC
TRBD1	15	TRBV27	few	TRBJ1-2	CASSDRGRPLYGYTF	TGTGCCAGCAGTGACAGGGGCCGACCTCTCTATGGCTACACCTTC
NA	13	TRBV7-2	NA	TRBJ1-5	CASSPDWGWPQHF	TGTGCCAGCAGCCCGGACTGGGGTTGGCCCCAGCATTTT
NA	14	TRBV5-8	NA	TRBJ2-3	CASSPEQGADTQYF	TGTGCCAGCAGCCCCGAACAGGGTGCAGATACGCAGTATTTT
TRBD2	16	TRBV9	medium-sized	TRBJ2-7	CASSATGTSGPYEQYF	TGTGCCAGCAGCGCGACCGGGACTAGCGGGCCATACGAGCAGTACTTC
TRBD2	15	TRBV9	NA	TRBJ2-3	CASSDLAGVGDTQYF	TGTGCCAGCAGCGATCTGGCGGGGGTCGGGGATACGCAGTATTTT
NA	18	TRBV24-1	NA	TRBJ2-3	CATSDFRGGASGTDTQYF	TGTGCCACCAGTGATTTTCGTGGGGGGGCATCGGGAACAGATACGCAGTATTTT
NA	12	TRBV20-1	many	TRBJ1-5	CSAIRGQGPQHF	TGCAGTGCCATCCGGGGGCAAGGGCCCCAGCATTTT
NA	14	TRBV7-2	few	TRBJ2-4	CASSWAGSKNIQYF	TGTGCCAGCAGCTGGGCAGGGTCCAAAAACATTCAGTACTTC
TRBD2	17	TRBV3-1	NA	TRBJ2-1	CASSQGASSGVRNEQFF	TGTGCCAGCAGCCAAGGGGCTTCTAGCGGGGTCCGCAATGAGCAGTTCTTC
NA	15	TRBV20-1	medium-sized	TRBJ2-3	CSARDLVGPGDTQYF	TGCAGTGCTAGAGACCTCGTGGGACCGGGGGATACGCAGTATTTT
TRBD1	16	TRBV5-6	NA	TRBJ1-5	CASSLKTGNSNQPQHF	TGTGCCAGCAGCTTGAAGACAGGGAATAGCAATCAGCCCCAGCATTTT
TRBD2	15	TRBV4-1	NA	TRBJ2-5	CASSQSGTSKETQYF	TGCGCCAGCAGCCAATCCGGGACTAGTAAAGAGACCCAGTACTTC
NA	14	TRBV6-6	NA	TRBJ1-2	CASKPQGGSDGYTF	TGTGCCAGCAAACCCCAGGGAGGGTCCGATGGCTACACCTTC
TRBD1	17	TRBV19	NA	TRBJ2-1	CASSIRQGAVRSNEQFF	TGTGCCAGTAGTATAAGACAGGGGGCAGTTCGTTCCAATGAGCAGTTCTTC
NA	13	TRBV4-3	NA	TRBJ2-2	CASSQGEAGELFF	TGCGCCAGCAGCCAGGGAGAAGCCGGGGAGCTGTTTTTT
TRBD2	16	TRBV9	many	TRBJ2-1	CASSSRTSGVRNEQFF	TGTGCCAGCAGCTCCCGGACTAGCGGGGTTCGGAATGAGCAGTTCTTC
NA	15	TRBV15	few	TRBJ2-7	CATSRLPGVSYEQYF	TGTGCCACCAGCAGACTCCCCGGGGTTTCCTACGAGCAGTACTTC
NA	16	TRBV4-1	few	TRBJ1-3	CASSLTSVGVGNTIYF	TGCGCCAGCAGCCTCACTTCTGTGGGGGTCGGAAACACCATATATTTT